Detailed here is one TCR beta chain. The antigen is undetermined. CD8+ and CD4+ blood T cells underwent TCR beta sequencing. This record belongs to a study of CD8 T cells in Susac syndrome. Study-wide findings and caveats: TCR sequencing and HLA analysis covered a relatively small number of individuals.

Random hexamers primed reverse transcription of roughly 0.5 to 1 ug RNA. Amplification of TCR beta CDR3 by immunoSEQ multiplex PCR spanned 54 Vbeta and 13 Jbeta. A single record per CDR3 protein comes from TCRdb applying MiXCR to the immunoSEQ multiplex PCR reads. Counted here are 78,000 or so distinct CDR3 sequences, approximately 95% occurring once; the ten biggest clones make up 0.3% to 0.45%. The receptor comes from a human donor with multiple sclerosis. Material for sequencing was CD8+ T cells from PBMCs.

As DNA, the CDR3 is TGCAGCGTTGATGAAGAGGCAAACTATGGCTACACCTTC. This gives the protein CSVDEEANYGYTF. This chain uses TRBV29-1 with TRBJ1-2; no clear D gene. Trimming left V 3 bases short and J 2 bases short, with 10 bases between. Germline V gene lookup returns CDR1 SQVTM and CDR2 ANQGSEA. The CDR3 spans 13 residues.